This T cell receptor (beta chain) was observed in a study of blood T cell repertoires in COVID-19. Study as a whole: Acute and convalescent COVID-19 specimens originated in the United States, Italy and Spain. In each case, the material was cDNA or gDNA derived from T cells, B-cell-depleted T cells, or PBMCs.

Authors' processing steps: Quantification of nucleated cells was approximated via reference gene primer amplification. Some clones are missing from TCRdb's copy, which holds only in-frame ones; the method was immunoSEQ multiplex PCR. V, J and clone size are those of that table, while D and trimming were read from the DNA. The sample includes roughly 96,000 clones, about 81% seen only once; the top ten take approximately 18%. The CDR3 has 14 residues. V was clipped by 6 bases and J by 7 bases; unmatched bases: 10. CDR1 is MNHEY, CDR2 SMNVEV, per germline (reference sequence). What was sequenced was peripheral blood. V and J are TRBV27 and TRBJ2-7; 9 bases are shared with TRBD2. The sequence was collected from a man at least 80 years old with acute or convalescent COVID-19. CDR3 DNA sequence: TGTGCCAGCAGCCCCCTTGCGGGGGGGAGGGAGCAGTACTTC. Its protein is CASSPLAGGREQYF.